Following are 17 T cell receptor beta chains from one sample sequenced in a study of blood T cells in healthy people across ages (dated by TCRdb to between 2015 and 2016). The library was made by 5' RACE. Data came from an Illumina HiSeq 2500. A second PCR of 7 to 11 cycles was run with a J-beta primer mix and a sample-barcoded 5' primer. The public reads were run again by TCRdb, first through fastp at Q25 and then through MiXCR, and only productive beta chains were kept. Entries are consolidated by CDR3 protein sequence, retaining the most common genes and DNA. Across this sample there are 950,000 to 1,200,000 distinct CDR3 sequences, with roughly two fifths seen only once. The ten largest clones capture about an eighth of the sample. The sequenced sample consisted of blood. The receptors shown here come from a man in his late teens or twenties in good health.

With respect to this clonotype: Germline is not matched at one junction end, which may reflect a read error. V and J are TRBV4-1 and TRBJ2-3; weak D call: TRBD1 (6 bases). Germline CDR1 is MGHRA and CDR2 is YSYEKL. The CDR3 contains 13 residues. CDR3 nucleotides: TGCGCCAGCCGGGGAGAAAGGACAGATACGCGGTATTTT. The encoded protein is CASRGERTDTRYF.

The chain couples TRBV12-5 to TRBJ2-3, with D possibly being TRBD1 (5 bases). The V end was cut by 6 bases, the J end by 2 bases, with 12 bases between. The CDR3 covers 14 residues. Germline V gene data show CDR1 as LGHNT and CDR2 as FRNRAP. CDR3 nucleotides: TGTGCTAGTGGATCAAGGGGTAACACAGATACGCAGTATTTT. Protein sequence: CASGSRGNTDTQYF.

The chain links TRBV7-9 to TRBJ2-5, with D possibly matching TRBD1 (5 bases). Judging by the DNA end, TRBJ2-7 fits better; the J call may be wrong. In germline, CDR1 is SEHNR, CDR2 FQNEAQ (reference sequence). The CDR3 length is 16 residues. CDR3 sequence reads: CASSRTGRQLAYEQYF. The CDR3 nucleotides are TGTGCCAGCAGCCGAACAGGCCGACAGCTAGCCTACGAGCAGTACTTC.

This clonotype was recorded a few times. J is TRBJ2-4 and V is TRBV12-3 or TRBV12-4; D possibly uses TRBD1 or TRBD2 (5 bases each). CDR3 size: 16 residues. Trimming left V 6 bases short and J 1 base short, with 16 bases between. The CDR3 sequence is CASSPGRDWAKNIQYF. CDR3 in DNA: TGTGCCAGCAGCCCGGGACGCGATTGGGCCAAAAACATTCAGTACTTC.

This clonotype was counted a few times. This chain connects TRBV6-2 or TRBV6-3 to TRBJ2-3; D call uncertain. The CDR3 sequence is 15 residues long. Trimming removed 2 bases from V and 0 bases from J, with 9 bases in between. Germline CDR1 is MNHEY and CDR2 is SVGEGT. The CDR3 bases are TGTGCCAGCAGTTACGCGCGTCCTAGCACAGATACGCAGTATTTT. Translated, it gives CASSYARPSTDTQYF.

This clonotype was observed a handful of times. V usage is TRBV28 and J usage is TRBJ2-1, with TRBD2 matching over 12 bases. Germline-derived CDR1 and CDR2 are MDHEN and SYDVKM. V was pared by 3 bases and J by 5 bases, with 2 bases of the junction left unmatched. This CDR3 contains 15 residues. CDR3 bases: TGTGCCAGCAGTTTTAGACTAGCGGGGGACAATGAGCAGTTCTTC. It codes for CASSFRLAGDNEQFF. The whole variable domain, filled in from reference TRBV28 and TRBJ2-1, reads DVKVTQSSRYLVKRTGEKVFLECVQDMDHENMFWYRQDPGLGLRLIYFSYDVKMKEKGDIPEGYSVSREKKERFSLILESASTNQTSMYLCASSFRLAGDNEQFFGPGTRLTVL.

This clonotype was observed a few times. The rearrangement uses TRBV12-3 or TRBV12-4 and TRBJ1-2; a possible D gene is TRBD1 (5 bases). The V end lost 3 bases, the J end lost 7 bases, and 15 bases lay between the germline ends. This CDR3 spans 14 amino acids. The CDR3 nucleotides are TGTGCCAGCAGTTTCACTCCCAGGGTAGCTGGCTACACCTTC. Its translation is CASSFTPRVAGYTF.

This clonotype has just a few counts. The chain uses TRBV9 and TRBJ1-2; D is uncertain. The V end lost 4 bases, the J end lost 3 bases, and 16 bases lay between the germline ends. Germline CDR1 reads SGDLS; CDR2 reads YYNGEE. The CDR3 contains 15 residues. DNA of the CDR3: TGTGCCAGCAGCTCCACCGGACGGCAGCACTATGGCTACACCTTC. Translation gives CASSSTGRQHYGYTF.

This chain joins TRBV15 and TRBJ1-6, with 7 bases matching TRBD1. Germline trimming cut 4 bases from V and 5 bases from J; bases unmatched to any gene: 5. The CDR3 spans 15 residues. Germline assignment: CDR1 LNHNV and CDR2 YYDKDF (reference sequence). CDR3 in amino acids: CATSTDRAHNSPLHF. CDR3 coding DNA: TGTGCCACCAGCACCGACAGGGCGCATAATTCACCCCTCCACTTT.

Many counts were recorded for this clonotype. This chain joins TRBV11-1 and TRBJ2-7; 8 positions match TRBD1. The CDR3 runs 12 residues. In germline, CDR1 is SGHAT, CDR2 FQDESV (reference sequence). With V trimmed by 5 bases and J by 5 bases, 2 bases remained unmatched. The CDR3 coding sequence is TGTGCCAGCAGCCGGACAGGGAACGAGCAGTACTTC. As protein: CASSRTGNEQYF.

The table lists this clonotype with a few counts. This chain links TRBV3-1 with TRBJ2-3; D is uncertain. CDR3 length: 11 amino acids. Deletions cut 2 bases from V and 10 bases from J, with 7 bases between. In germline, CDR1 is LGHDT, CDR2 YNNKEL (reference sequence). The CDR3, as DNA: TGTGCCAGCAGCCAAAACGTCGCGCAGTATTTT. This sequence encodes CASSQNVAQYF.

A few counts support this clonotype. V gene TRBV20-1 combines with J gene TRBJ1-1; possibly TRBD1 for D (6 bases). This CDR3 is 15 amino acids long. Germline V gene data show CDR1 as DFQATT and CDR2 as SNEGSKA (reference sequence). V gave up 1 base and J gave up 1 base, with 13 bases separating them. DNA of the CDR3: TGCAGTGCTAGAGCCCCAGGAGGGGGGAACACTGAAGCTTTCTTT. This encodes CSARAPGGGNTEAFF.

The table lists this clonotype with a few counts. The chain joins TRBV12-3 or TRBV12-4 to TRBJ2-1; TRBD2 agrees at 8 bases. There are 16 residues in the CDR3. Trimming at V came to 2 bases and at J to 5 bases, leaving 8 bases not matched to a gene. The CDR3 sequence is CASSLTASGRNNEQFF. The CDR3 nucleotides read TGTGCCAGCAGTTTAACGGCTAGCGGGCGGAACAATGAGCAGTTCTTC.

This chain joins TRBV27 and TRBJ1-2, with a tentative D call TRBD1 (5 bases). The ends were cut back, 0 bases at V and 8 bases at J, with 10 bases in the middle. The CDR3 runs to 13 residues. Germline lookup yields CDR1 MNHEY and CDR2 SMNVEV (reference sequence). The DNA of the CDR3 is TGTGCCAGCAGTTTATCTGTGGGGGACGGCTACACCTTC. It is translated as CASSLSVGDGYTF.

V is TRBV5-1 and J is TRBJ2-2, with TRBD1 matching 7 bases. V lost 6 bases, J lost 0 bases, and 5 bases stayed unmatched. The CDR3 runs 15 residues. Germline V gives CDR1 SGHRS, CDR2 YFSETQ. CDR3: CASTKGTANTGELFF. The CDR3 nucleotides read TGCGCCAGCACTAAGGGGACAGCGAACACCGGGGAGCTGTTTTTT.

V and J are TRBV5-6 and TRBJ2-5; no clear D. Trimming cost V 0 bases and J 0 bases, with 9 bases left between them. Germline V lookup: CDR1 SGHDT, CDR2 YYEEEE. CDR3 size: 15 residues. This CDR3 reads CASSLEPRYQETQYF. As DNA, the CDR3 is TGTGCCAGCAGCTTGGAGCCGAGATACCAAGAGACCCAGTACTTC. Using reference TRBV5-6 and TRBJ2-5 for the parts outside the CDR3, the full variable domain is DAGVTQSPTHLIKTRGQQVTLRCSPKSGHDTVSWYQQALGQGPQFIFQYYEEEERQRGNFPDRFSGHQFPNYSSELNVNALLLGDSALYLCASSLEPRYQETQYFGPGTRLLVL.

The sample holds a few counts of this clonotype. The chain has TRBV28 and TRBJ1-6; no reliable D call. Germline values: CDR1 MDHEN, CDR2 SYDVKM. V was shortened by 5 bases and J by 8 bases, with 10 bases between the two germline ends. The CDR3 covers 13 residues. The CDR3 is CASSPHFHSPLHF. DNA of the CDR3: TGTGCCAGCAGTCCGCACTTCCATTCACCCCTCCACTTT.